This T cell receptor beta chain was recorded in a study of T-cell reconstitution after alpha-beta-depleted transplantation in children. The CDR3 runs 14 residues. Germline CDR1 and CDR2: MNHNS and SASEGT. The ends were cut back, 5 bases at V and 1 base at J, with 9 bases in the middle. The authors prepared the TCRbeta library with unique molecular identifiers. A single record per CDR3 protein comes from TCRdb applying MiXCR to the PCR reads. The sample gives about 540,000 distinct CDR3 sequences, around 20% of which show up once; 2.5% to 4% is in the top ten. The receptor was derived from a human donor who donated a stem cell graft to a child with acute lymphoblastic leukemia. The source was PBMCs from the stem cell graft donor, collected from the stem cell graft. V usage is TRBV6-1 and J usage is TRBJ1-5; TRBD1 is a possible D gene (5 bases). Here the CDR3 reads CASSTQGSNQPQHF. The CDR3, as DNA: TGTGCCAGCAGTACCCAGGGAAGCAATCAGCCCCAGCATTTT.